This TCR beta chain was observed in a study of blood T cell repertoires in COVID-19. Study information: Samples of COVID-19 (acute and convalescent) were obtained from the United States, Italy and Spain.

This CDR3 is built from 18 residues. The germline CDR1 and CDR2 sequences are SGHRS and YFSETQ. V shed 0 bases and J 8 bases; nucleotides not matched to a gene: 14. Sequencing was performed with immunoSEQ multiplex PCR; in TCRdb, only in-frame clones are kept and a portion is missing. The sample consists of roughly 330,000 clones, 89% of them appearing once. The sequencing input was peripheral blood. The V gene is TRBV5-1, the J gene TRBJ1-4; 9 bases agree with TRBD1. The receptor was isolated from a man aged 18 to 35 who had recovered from COVID-19. The CDR3 here is CASSLVPPGQGVGEKLFF. CDR3 sequence (DNA): TGCGCCAGCAGCTTGGTCCCGCCGGGACAGGGCGTAGGAGAAAAACTGTTTTTT.